This TCR beta chain was profiled in a study of shared clonotypes between healthy human individuals. Notes on the study in general: Across subsets, estimated richness was generally greater for naive than for memory populations.

Details on this clone: Its antigen is currently unknown.

Profiling relied on immunoSEQ multiplex PCR, and the TCRdb table lists in-frame clones only, not all of them. Of about 2.4 million clones in the sample, roughly 93% are singletons; the top ten hold about 0.34%. CDR1 is LGHNA and CDR2 is YNFKEQ in the germline V gene. With 8 bases clipped from V and 7 bases from J, the junction kept 8 bases outside the gene matches. The CDR3 sequence is 12 residues long. Sequenced input: naive CD4+ T cells from PBMCs. Described subset: CD45RA+ positively selected. This chain joins TRBV4-2 and TRBJ2-7; 7 bases map to TRBD2. The receptor's source is a man younger than 35 in good health. Some clones in this sample may be carry-over from other donors' samples. Here the CDR3 reads CASPPPAGEQYF. The CDR3, as DNA: TGTGCCAGCCCCCCTCCAGCGGGGGAGCAGTACTTC.